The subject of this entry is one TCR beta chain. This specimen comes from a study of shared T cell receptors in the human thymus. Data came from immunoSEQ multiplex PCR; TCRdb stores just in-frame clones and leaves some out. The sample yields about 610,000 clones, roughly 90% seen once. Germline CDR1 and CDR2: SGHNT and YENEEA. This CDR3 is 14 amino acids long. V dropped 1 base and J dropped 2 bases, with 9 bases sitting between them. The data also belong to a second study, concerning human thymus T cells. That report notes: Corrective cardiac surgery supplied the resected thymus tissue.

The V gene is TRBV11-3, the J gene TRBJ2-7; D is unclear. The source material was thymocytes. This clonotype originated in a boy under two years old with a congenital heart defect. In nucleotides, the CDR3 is TGTGCCAGCAGCTTAGGTTGGCCCCCCTACGAGCAGTACTTC. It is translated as CASSLGWPPYEQYF.